This entry lists 12 T cell receptor beta chains sequenced from one sample in a study of patients and donors after allogeneic stem cell transplantation. TCRdb reprocessed the RT-PCR reads with MiXCR, giving one entry per CDR3 protein. The table lists approximately 1,500 distinct CDR3 sequences, about 23% of them singletons. The sample taken for sequencing was blood, either unsorted or a sorted T cell fraction (not recorded which). These receptors were obtained from a human donor who was either an allogeneic HSCT recipient or a stem cell or donor lymphocyte infusion donor (not recorded which). It is not recorded whose cells these are; they may come from a transplant donor.

The chain employs TRBV6-2 or TRBV6-3 and TRBJ2-2; 9 bases agree with TRBD1. Germline values: CDR1 MNHEY, CDR2 SVGEGT. Trimming took 6 bases from V and 5 from J; bases not matched to a gene: 7. The CDR3 consists of 15 residues. CDR3 sequence reads: CASRHRGTGTGELFF. The CDR3 region has the DNA TGTGCCAGCAGACACCGCGGGACAGGGACCGGGGAGCTGTTTTTT.

For the CDR3, the DNA is TGTGCCAGCAGGGATGGACAGGCACTTTATGGCTACACCTTC. Translation gives CASRDGQALYGYTF. V gene TRBV4-2 combines with J gene TRBJ1-2; 7 nucleotides agree with TRBD1. Germline assignment: CDR1 LGHNA and CDR2 YNFKEQ. V lost 6 bases, J lost 5 bases, and 9 bases stayed unmatched. This CDR3 is 14 amino acids long.

The rearrangement uses TRBV5-1 and TRBJ2-1, with 9 bases that match TRBD1. V lost 3 bases and J lost 8; bases outside the gene matches: 9. From germline, CDR1 is SGHRS and CDR2 YFSETQ. CDR3 length: 15 residues. This CDR3 reads CASSYGQGIGDEQFF. The DNA for the CDR3 is TGCGCCAGCAGCTACGGACAGGGGATAGGTGATGAGCAGTTCTTC. The entire variable domain, with the rest obtained from reference TRBV5-1 and TRBJ2-1, is as follows: KAGVTQTPRYLIKTRGQQVTLSCSPISGHRSVSWYQQTPGQGLQFLFEYFSETQRNKGNFPGRFSGRQFSNSRSEMNVSTLELGDSALYLCASSYGQGIGDEQFFGPGTRLTVL.

This clonotype occurred a few times. V and J are TRBV12-3 or TRBV12-4 and TRBJ2-4; D remains unclear. Deletions cut 8 bases from V and 5 bases from J, with 7 bases between. The CDR3 is 11 amino acids. The CDR3 coding sequence is TGTGCCAGCGGGATGCAAAACATTCAGTACTTC. Protein sequence: CASGMQNIQYF.

Within the sample, this clonotype is medium-sized (0.01 to 0.1%). V usage is TRBV11-3 and J usage is TRBJ2-7; D not certain. The length of the CDR3 is 14 residues. Trimming took 2 bases from V and 2 from J, leaving 10 bases between them. The V gene's germline CDR1 is SGHNT and CDR2 YENEEA. CDR3 in DNA: TGTGCCAGCAGCTTAAACGGTGGGACCTACGAGCAGTACTTC. Its protein is CASSLNGGTYEQYF.

The CDR3 here is CASSDFPSGANVLTF. The CDR3 bases are TGTGCCAGCTCCGATTTTCCCTCAGGGGCCAACGTCCTGACTTTC. The chain combines TRBV11-2 with TRBJ2-6; no clear D. Trimming removed 8 bases at V and 4 bases at J, with 15 bases between. The CDR3 consists of 15 residues. Per the germline V gene, CDR1 is SGHAT and CDR2 is FQNNGV.

This clonotype is large within its sample. This rearrangement joins TRBV27 to TRBJ2-5; D not certain. Germline V gene sequence: CDR1 MNHEY, CDR2 SMNVEV (reference sequence). The CDR3 consists of 13 residues. V shed 3 bases and J shed 3 bases, with 8 bases lying between them. In DNA form, the CDR3 reads TGTGCCAGCAGTTTTACCGAGAAAGAGACCCAGTACTTC. Encoded protein: CASSFTEKETQYF.

In DNA, the CDR3 is TGCAGTGCTCTGCGGGTGAACACTGAAGCTTTCTTT. Its translation is CSALRVNTEAFF. This chain connects TRBV20-1 to TRBJ1-1, with D uncertain. The CDR3 has 12 amino acids. Trimming shortened V by 5 bases and J by 0 bases, and 7 bases separated the two germline ends. Germline values: CDR1 DFQATT, CDR2 SNEGSKA (reference sequence).

The chain joins TRBV6-5 to TRBJ2-7; TRBD1 aligns across 8 bases. CDR1 and CDR2 from the germline V gene are MNHEY and SVGAGI. The V segment lost 8 bases and the J segment 2 bases; nucleotides outside the gene matches: 11. CDR3 size: 15 residues. The CDR3 is CASHGPGQAAYEQYF. CDR3 sequence (DNA): TGTGCCAGCCATGGTCCGGGACAGGCTGCCTACGAGCAGTACTTC.

This clonotype turned up a few times. The chain carries TRBV5-5 and TRBJ2-7, with D possibly TRBD2 on 6 matching bases. CDR3 length: 15 residues. Germline lookup yields CDR1 SGHKS and CDR2 YYEKEE (reference sequence). The ends were cut back, 1 base at V and 2 bases at J, with 13 bases in the middle. CDR3 in DNA: TGTGCCAGCAGCTTGCGACCGGGGGACCCCTACGAGCAGTACTTC. Amino acid sequence: CASSLRPGDPYEQYF.

The rearrangement uses TRBV5-1 and TRBJ1-6; 9 bases line up with TRBD1. The CDR3 spans 15 residues. CDR1 is SGHRS, CDR2 YFSETQ, per germline. Trimming took 4 bases from V and 7 from J; bases not matched to a gene: 6. The CDR3 nucleotides read TGCGCCAGCAGCGACCGGACAGGGGTCAATTCACCCCTCCACTTT. This translates into CASSDRTGVNSPLHF. The whole variable domain, remainder taken from reference TRBV5-1 and TRBJ1-6, is KAGVTQTPRYLIKTRGQQVTLSCSPISGHRSVSWYQQTPGQGLQFLFEYFSETQRNKGNFPGRFSGRQFSNSRSEMNVSTLELGDSALYLCASSDRTGVNSPLHFGNGTRLTVT.

By proportion, this clonotype is large. The CDR3 sequence is CASSFSGNTDTQYF. As DNA, the CDR3 is TGTGCCAGCAGCTTTAGCGGGAACACAGATACGCAGTATTTT. The rearrangement uses TRBV7-2 and TRBJ2-3; TRBD2 matches at 8 bases. The V and J ends lost 3 bases and 2 bases, in that order; junction bases with no gene match: 1. The CDR3 covers 14 residues. The germline V gene encodes CDR1 SGHTA and CDR2 FQGNSA.